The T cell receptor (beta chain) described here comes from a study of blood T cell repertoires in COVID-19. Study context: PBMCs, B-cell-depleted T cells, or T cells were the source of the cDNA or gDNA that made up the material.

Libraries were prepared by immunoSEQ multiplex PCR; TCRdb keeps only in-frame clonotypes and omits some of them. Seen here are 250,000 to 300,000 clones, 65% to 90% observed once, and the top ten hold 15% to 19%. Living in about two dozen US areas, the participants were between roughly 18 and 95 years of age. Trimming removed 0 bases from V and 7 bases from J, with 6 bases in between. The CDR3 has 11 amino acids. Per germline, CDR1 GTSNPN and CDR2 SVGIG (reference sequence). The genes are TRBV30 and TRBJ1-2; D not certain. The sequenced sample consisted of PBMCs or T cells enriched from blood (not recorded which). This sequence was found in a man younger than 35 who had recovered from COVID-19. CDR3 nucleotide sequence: TGTGCCTGGAGTGTAGGGAGTGGCTACACCTTC. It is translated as CAWSVGSGYTF.